The T cell receptor (beta chain) under discussion was sequenced for a study of cytomegalovirus exposure and HLA in healthy donors. This clone was seen only once. TCRdb keeps only in-frame clones here, not all; method: immunoSEQ multiplex PCR. The table includes approximately 70,000 clones, roughly 92% detected once. The germline gives CDR1 LGHNA, CDR2 YSLEER. The CDR3 runs 14 residues. The V gene lost 0 bases and the J gene lost 0 bases, with 5 bases spanning the gap. The material sequenced was PBMCs. This TCR came from a woman aged 18-35 years in good health and CMV-seronegative. The chain has TRBV4-3 and TRBJ1-1; no firm D call. For the CDR3, the DNA is TGCGCCAGCAGCCAAGATCTTATGAACACTGAAGCTTTCTTT. It encodes CASSQDLMNTEAFF.